The count of the clone carrying this T cell receptor beta chain is one. The antigen is not known. Germline values: CDR1 SGHRS, CDR2 YFSETQ. The CDR3 extends over 14 amino acids. The V end lost 2 bases, the J end lost 7 bases, and 16 bases lay between the germline ends. This record belongs to a study of vaccination effects on CD4 cells after COVID-19. Across the whole study: Two-dose vaccination with either BNT162b2 or mRNA-1273 was given to the participants.

Antigen-specific CD4+ T cells were expanded (with viral peptide pools) by the ViraFEST assay ahead of sequencing. Culture proceeded for 10 days, and CD4+ T cells were then isolated. This individual contracted SARS-CoV-2 between March and December 2020, as verified by PCR. Clones were sequenced by immunoSEQ multiplex PCR, and TCRdb holds only the in-frame ones, with some missing. Here the sample spans tens of thousands of clones, 74% being singletons. The sample here was CD4+ T cells from PBMCs cultured with a peptide pool, taken before COVID-19 vaccination. This clonotype was sampled from a human donor who had a prior SARS-CoV-2 infection. This chain joins TRBV5-1 and TRBJ2-7, with D perhaps TRBD1 (6 bases). CDR3 residues: CASSLQGASEEQYF. As DNA, the CDR3 is TGCGCCAGCAGCTTACAGGGCGCCTCGGAAGAGCAGTACTTC.